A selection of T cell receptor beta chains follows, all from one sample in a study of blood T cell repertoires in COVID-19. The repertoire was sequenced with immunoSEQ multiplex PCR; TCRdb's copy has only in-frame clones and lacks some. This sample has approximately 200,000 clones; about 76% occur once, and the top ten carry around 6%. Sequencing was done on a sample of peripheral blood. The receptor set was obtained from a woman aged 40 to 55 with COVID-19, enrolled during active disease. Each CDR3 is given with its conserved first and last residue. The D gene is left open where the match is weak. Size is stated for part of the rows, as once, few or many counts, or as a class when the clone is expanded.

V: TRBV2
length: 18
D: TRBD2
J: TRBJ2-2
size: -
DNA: TGTGCCAGCAGTTTGGGACTAGCGGGAGGGCCATACACCGGGGAGCTGTTTTTT
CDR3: CASSLGLAGGPYTGELFF

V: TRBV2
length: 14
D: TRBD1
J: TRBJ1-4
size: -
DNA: TGTGCCAGCACTACGGGACAGACTAATGAAAAACTGTTTTTT
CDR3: CASTTGQTNEKLFF

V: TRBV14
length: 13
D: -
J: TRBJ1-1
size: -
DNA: TGTGCCAGCAGCTTTACAGGGAGTTCTGAAGCTTTCTTT
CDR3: CASSFTGSSEAFF

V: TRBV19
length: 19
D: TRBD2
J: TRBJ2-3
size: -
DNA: TGTGCCAGTAGTATAGGTGGTATAGCGGGGGTTACTAGCACAGATACGCAGTATTTT
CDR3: CASSIGGIAGVTSTDTQYF

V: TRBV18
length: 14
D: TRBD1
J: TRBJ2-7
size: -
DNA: TGTGCCAGCTCACCAGGGACAGGGCCGTACGAGCAGTACTTC
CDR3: CASSPGTGPYEQYF

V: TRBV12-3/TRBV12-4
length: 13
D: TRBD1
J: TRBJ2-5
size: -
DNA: TGTGCCAGCAGCATCCGACAGGGGGAGACCCAGTACTTC
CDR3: CASSIRQGETQYF

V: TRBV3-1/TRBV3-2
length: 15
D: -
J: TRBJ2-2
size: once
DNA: TGTGCCAGCAGCCAAGATCAACAAAACACCGGGGAGCTGTTTTTT
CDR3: CASSQDQQNTGELFF

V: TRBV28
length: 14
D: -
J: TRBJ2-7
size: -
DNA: TGTGCCAGCAGATCAATCCGGAGGGGAGACGAGCAGTACTTC
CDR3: CASRSIRRGDEQYF

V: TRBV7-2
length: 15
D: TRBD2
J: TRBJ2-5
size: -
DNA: TGTGCCAGCAGCTTGACTAGCGGGCCCCAAGAGACCCAGTACTTC
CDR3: CASSLTSGPQETQYF

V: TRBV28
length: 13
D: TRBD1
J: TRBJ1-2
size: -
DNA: TGTGCCAGCAGTCTTGGACAGGGGATTGGCTACACCTTC
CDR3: CASSLGQGIGYTF

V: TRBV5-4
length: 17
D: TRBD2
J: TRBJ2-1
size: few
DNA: TGTGCCAGCAGTCGTCCTTCCAGGGGACTAGCGGACAATGAGCAGTTCTTC
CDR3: CASSRPSRGLADNEQFF

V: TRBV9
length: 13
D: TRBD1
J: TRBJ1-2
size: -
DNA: TGTGCCAGCAGCGGAAACAGGGGGGGTGGCTACACCTTC
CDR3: CASSGNRGGGYTF

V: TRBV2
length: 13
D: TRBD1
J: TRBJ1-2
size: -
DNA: TGTGCCAGCTTTCCAGGGGGCAGGGTTGGCTACACCTTC
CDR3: CASFPGGRVGYTF

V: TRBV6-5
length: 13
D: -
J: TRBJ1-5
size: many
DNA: TGTGCCAGCAGTTACTCCGGGAGGCAGCCCCAGCATTTT
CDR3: CASSYSGRQPQHF

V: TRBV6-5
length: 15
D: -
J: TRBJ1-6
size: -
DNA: TGTGCCAGCAGTTACGCCATCAGGGGTGGCTCACCCCTCCACTTT
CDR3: CASSYAIRGGSPLHF

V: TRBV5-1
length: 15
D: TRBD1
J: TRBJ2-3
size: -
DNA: TGCGCCAGCACCGGGACAGGGGGAGTGACAGATACGCAGTATTTT
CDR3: CASTGTGGVTDTQYF

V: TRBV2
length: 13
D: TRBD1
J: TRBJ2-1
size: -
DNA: TGTGCCAGCAGGGACAGGTCGTACAATGAGCAGTTCTTC
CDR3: CASRDRSYNEQFF

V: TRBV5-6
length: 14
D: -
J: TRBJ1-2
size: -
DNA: TGTGCCAGCAGCTGGGAAGGGTACGGGGGTGGCTACACCTTC
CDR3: CASSWEGYGGGYTF

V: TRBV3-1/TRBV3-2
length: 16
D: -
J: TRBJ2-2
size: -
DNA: TGTGCCAGCAGCCAAGATCGAGCCCTTAACACCGGGGAGCTGTTTTTT
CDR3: CASSQDRALNTGELFF

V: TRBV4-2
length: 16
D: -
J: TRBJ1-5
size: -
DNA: TGTGCCAGCAGCCAAGAGTTCGGGGCAGGGGATCAGCCCCAGCATTTT
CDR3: CASSQEFGAGDQPQHF

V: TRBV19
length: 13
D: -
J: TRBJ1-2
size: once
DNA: TGTGCCAGTATACAAACAGGAGTTACTGGCTACACCTTC
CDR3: CASIQTGVTGYTF

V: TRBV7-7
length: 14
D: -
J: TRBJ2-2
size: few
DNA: TGTGCCAGCAGCAAATCTCCGAACACCGGGGAGCTGTTTTTT
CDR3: CASSKSPNTGELFF

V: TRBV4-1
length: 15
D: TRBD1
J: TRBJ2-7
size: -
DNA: TGCGCCAGCAGCCAACCCACGGACAGGGGGCACGAGCAGTACTTC
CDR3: CASSQPTDRGHEQYF

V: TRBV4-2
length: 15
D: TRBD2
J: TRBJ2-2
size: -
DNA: TGTGCCAGCAGCCACCGAGGACTAGCAGCCGGGGAGCTGTTTTTT
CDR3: CASSHRGLAAGELFF

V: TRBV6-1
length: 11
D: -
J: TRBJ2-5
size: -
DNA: TGTGCCAGCAGTAGTGAGGAGACCCAGTACTTC
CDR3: CASSSEETQYF

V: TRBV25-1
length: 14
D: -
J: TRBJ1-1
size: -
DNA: TGTGCCAGCAGTGACCGCAGGGGATTCGCTGAAGCTTTCTTT
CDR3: CASSDRRGFAEAFF

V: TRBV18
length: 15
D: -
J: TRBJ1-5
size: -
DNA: TGTGCCAGCTCACCCCCTGGTTCAGGCAATCAGCCCCAGCATTTT
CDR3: CASSPPGSGNQPQHF

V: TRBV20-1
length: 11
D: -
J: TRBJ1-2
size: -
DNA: TGCAGTGCTAGTTTAGACTCGGGGGGCACCTTC
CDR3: CSASLDSGGTF

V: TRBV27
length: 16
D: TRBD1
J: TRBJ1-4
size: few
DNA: TGTGCCAGCAGTTCCACGCGACAGGGTCTAGGTGAAAAACTGTTTTTT
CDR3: CASSSTRQGLGEKLFF

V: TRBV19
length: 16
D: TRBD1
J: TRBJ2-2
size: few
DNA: TGTGCCAGTACCATGGGACAGGGGGGGTACACCGGGGAGCTGTTTTTT
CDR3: CASTMGQGGYTGELFF

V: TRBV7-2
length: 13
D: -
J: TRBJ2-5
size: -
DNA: TGTGCCAGCAGCTCAGGGGTTTTGGAGACCCAGTACTTC
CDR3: CASSSGVLETQYF

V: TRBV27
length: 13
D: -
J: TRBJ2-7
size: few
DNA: TGTGCCAGCAGCCTTGGGACAACCTACGAGCAGTACTTC
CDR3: CASSLGTTYEQYF

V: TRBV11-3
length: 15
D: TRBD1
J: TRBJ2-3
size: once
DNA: TGTGCCAGCAGCTTTCGGACAGGGTCGGAAGATACGCAGTATTTT
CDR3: CASSFRTGSEDTQYF

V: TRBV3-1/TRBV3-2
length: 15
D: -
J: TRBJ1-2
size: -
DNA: TGTGCCAGCAGCCAACTGTCGGGGGGCGGGTATGGCTACACCTTC
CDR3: CASSQLSGGGYGYTF

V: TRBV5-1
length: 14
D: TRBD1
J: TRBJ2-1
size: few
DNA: TGCGCCAGCAGCCCGGGACAGGGGGCATATGAGCAGTTCTTC
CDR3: CASSPGQGAYEQFF

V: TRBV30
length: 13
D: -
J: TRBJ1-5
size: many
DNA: TGTGCCTGGAGTGAGGCAGGGGAACAGCCCCAGCATTTT
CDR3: CAWSEAGEQPQHF

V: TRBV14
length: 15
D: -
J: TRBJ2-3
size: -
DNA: TGTGCCAGCAGCCAAGACCTGGCCAGCACAGATACGCAGTATTTT
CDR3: CASSQDLASTDTQYF

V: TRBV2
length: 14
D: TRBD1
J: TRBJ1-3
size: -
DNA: TGTGCTTCGCGGGAGGGGGCTGGTGGAAACACCATATATTTT
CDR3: CASREGAGGNTIYF

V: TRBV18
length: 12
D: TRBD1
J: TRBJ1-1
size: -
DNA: TGTGCCAGCTCACCACAGGGACAGGGAGCTTTCTTT
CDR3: CASSPQGQGAFF

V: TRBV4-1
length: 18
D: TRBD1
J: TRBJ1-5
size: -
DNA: TGCGCCAGCAGCCATCCGGGACAGGGGCTAGAAGGAGGGCAGCCCCAGCATTTT
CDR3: CASSHPGQGLEGGQPQHF

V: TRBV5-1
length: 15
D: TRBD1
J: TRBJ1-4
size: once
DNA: TGCGCCAGCAGCTTGGCGGGGACAGGGGGTGAAAAACTGTTTTTT
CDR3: CASSLAGTGGEKLFF

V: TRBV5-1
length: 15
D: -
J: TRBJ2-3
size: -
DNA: TGCGCCAGCAGCTTGGACATACAGAGCACAGATACGCAGTATTTT
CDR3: CASSLDIQSTDTQYF

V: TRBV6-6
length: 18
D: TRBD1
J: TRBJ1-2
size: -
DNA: TGTGCCAGCAGTCCCCAGGAGGGGGAGGACAGGGGAAGGTATGGCTACACCTTC
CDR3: CASSPQEGEDRGRYGYTF

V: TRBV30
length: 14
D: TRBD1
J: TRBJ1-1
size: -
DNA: TGTGCCTGGCTACCCGGAGGGGGCATCACTGAAGCTTTCTTT
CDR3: CAWLPGGGITEAFF